The 9 T cell receptor beta chains below all came from one sample that was sequenced in a study of cytotoxic CD8 clonotypes in ibrutinib-treated CLL. The table came from immunoSEQ multiplex PCR; TCRdb's copy has only in-frame clones and leaves some out. Found here are about 200,000 clones, 70% of them singletons; the top ten hold 5.5% to 6%. The material sequenced was PBMCs, taken after 12 months of ibrutinib treatment. The receptors were sampled from a human donor with chronic lymphocytic leukemia.

This sequence joins TRBV18 and TRBJ1-1; D remains ambiguous. CDR3 length: 16 amino acids. The V gene lost 6 bases and the J gene lost 0 bases, with 17 bases spanning the gap. Germline CDR1 KGHSH, CDR2 LQKENI. CDR3 residues: CASSPGGNGMNTEAFF. The DNA of the CDR3 is TGTGCCAGCTCCCCGGGAGGCAACGGCATGAACACTGAAGCTTTCTTT. The complete variable domain, with remaining parts taken from reference TRBV18 and TRBJ1-1, reads NAGVMQNPRHLVRRRGQEARLRCSPMKGHSHVYWYRQLPEEGLKFMVYLQKENIIDESGMPKERFSAEFPKEGPSILRIQQVVRGDSAAYFCASSPGGNGMNTEAFFGQGTRLTVV.

V gene TRBV6-5 combines with J gene TRBJ2-1; a weak D match, TRBD1 (7 bases). This CDR3 comprises 15 residues. V was shortened by 5 bases and J by 9 bases, with 20 bases between the two germline ends. The germline gives CDR1 MNHEY, CDR2 SVGAGI. DNA for the CDR3: TGTGCCAGCAGTGCCCAGGGGGAGGTGGGTGGTGAGCAGTTCTTC. Protein product: CASSAQGEVGGEQFF.

This clone occurred a few times. The chain combines TRBV30 with TRBJ1-5, with D possibly TRBD1 on 5 matching bases. The CDR3 has 12 amino acids. CDR1 and CDR2 (germline): GTSNPN, SVGIG (reference sequence). V dropped 4 bases and J dropped 6 bases, with 10 bases sitting between them. CDR3 region: CAWTGLGQPQHF. CDR3 DNA: TGTGCCTGGACAGGGTTGGGTCAGCCCCAGCATTTT.

CDR3 DNA sequence: TGCAGTGCTAGAAGGAGGGCTTATCAGTTCTTC. Translated: CSARRRAYQFF. This sequence joins TRBV20-1 and TRBJ2-1; possible D gene TRBD2, 6 bases. The CDR3 runs to 11 residues. Trimming removed 2 bases at V and 13 bases at J, with 12 bases between. CDR1 and CDR2 (germline): DFQATT, SNEGSKA (reference sequence).

This chain uses TRBV7-2 with TRBJ2-7; 13 bases are shared with TRBD2. V gave up 5 bases and J gave up 5 bases; unmatched junction bases: 9. This CDR3 is built from 16 residues. The germline V gene has CDR1 SGHTA and CDR2 FQGNSA. CDR3 amino acids: CASSPRTSGRMNEQYF. As DNA, the CDR3 is TGTGCCAGCAGCCCGCGGACTAGCGGGAGAATGAACGAGCAGTACTTC. Full variable domain (missing parts from reference TRBV7-2 and TRBJ2-7): GAGVSQSPSNKVTEKGKDVELRCDPISGHTALYWYRQSLGQGLEFLIYFQGNSAPDKSGLPSDRFSAERTGGSVSTLTIQRTQQEDSAVYLCASSPRTSGRMNEQYFGPGTRLTVT.

The CDR3: CASSIQTGGFEKLFF. The CDR3 coding sequence is TGTGCCAGCAGCATACAAACAGGGGGCTTTGAAAAACTGTTTTTT. The rearrangement links TRBV7-9 to TRBJ1-4; 9 bases are a match to TRBD1. The CDR3 is made up of 15 amino acids. Per germline, CDR1 SEHNR and CDR2 FQNEAQ (reference sequence). The junction had 8 bases not matched to a gene; V was cut back by 5 bases and J by 7 bases.

The rearrangement joins TRBV6-1 to TRBJ1-4, with a weak D call TRBD1 (6 bases). The germline V gene has CDR1 MNHNS and CDR2 SASEGT. V dropped 7 bases and J dropped 5 bases, with 11 bases sitting between them. This CDR3 region has 13 residues. The DNA for the CDR3 is TGTGCCAGCACTGGACAGCTGAATGAAAAACTGTTTTTT. Translated, it gives CASTGQLNEKLFF.

This clone appeared a few times. The chain's CDR3 is CASSTRTGDGELFF. DNA for the CDR3: TGTGCCAGCAGCACCCGGACAGGTGACGGGGAGCTGTTTTTT. J is TRBJ2-2 and V is TRBV7-2; 7 nucleotides align to TRBD1. Germline CDR1 reads SGHTA; CDR2 reads FQGNSA. V lost 5 bases to trimming and J lost 7 bases; unmatched junction nucleotides: 7. The CDR3 runs to 14 residues.

The J gene is TRBJ1-1, the V gene TRBV5-1, with D possibly TRBD1 on 5 matching bases. CDR3 length equals 14 residues. Trimming left V 6 bases short and J 5 bases short, with 17 bases between. CDR1 SGHRS and CDR2 YFSETQ come from the germline V gene. The CDR3 DNA is TGCGCCAGCACCGAAAGGGGCGATCTAACTGAAGCTTTCTTT. Amino acids: CASTERGDLTEAFF.